A single sample is the source of the 7 T cell receptor beta chains below, sequenced in a study of control samples from healthy donors and cancer patients (dated by TCRdb to 2019 to 2021). The method behind the library was the immunoSEQ multiplex PCR assay. This is the immuneACCESS table as TCRdb keeps it, with only in-frame sequences that have V and J called. A part of the clones is gone; compared with another copy, unresolved V genes explain less than half, and the rest is unexplained. The sample table records tens of thousands of clones; about 93% of these occur just once. The ten largest clonotypes hold around 4.5% of the sample. The material sequenced was blood. The origin of the receptors is a woman between 18 and 29 years old in good health.

The chain combines TRBV7-2 with TRBJ2-1, with 7 bases matching TRBD2. Germline CDR1 SGHTA, CDR2 FQGNSA. The CDR3 covers 12 residues. The V and J ends lost 5 bases and 10 bases, in that order; junction bases with no gene match: 5. The CDR3: CASSHQAGEQFF. CDR3 DNA: TGTGCCAGCAGCCATCAAGCGGGAGAGCAGTTCTTC.

This rearrangement joins TRBV5-1 to TRBJ2-5, with 7 bases lining up with TRBD2. Germline V gene lookup returns CDR1 SGHRS and CDR2 YFSETQ. Losses at the gene ends were 0 bases for V and 1 base for J; bases not matched to a gene: 12. The CDR3 length is 18 residues. This chain's CDR3 is CASSLGPLERGIQETQYF. The CDR3 region has the DNA TGCGCCAGCAGCTTGGGTCCGCTTGAGCGGGGCATCCAAGAGACCCAGTACTTC.

The V gene is TRBV5-6, the J gene TRBJ1-4; D possibly corresponds to TRBD1 (5 bases). Germline assignment: CDR1 SGHDT and CDR2 YYEEEE. V was clipped by 5 bases and J by 8 bases, with 16 bases between them. The length of the CDR3 is 14 residues. CDR3 sequence reads: CASRHEGSGEKLFF. The DNA of the CDR3 is TGTGCCAGCAGGCACGAGGGGTCTGGCGAAAAACTGTTTTTT.

The rearrangement uses TRBV5-8 and TRBJ2-7, with D tentatively TRBD1 (6 bases). The CDR3 covers 13 residues. The V end was cut by 7 bases, the J end by 6 bases, with 17 bases between. Germline V gene sequence: CDR1 SGHTS, CDR2 YDEGEE. The CDR3 bases are TGTGCCAGCTTGGGTGGCACAGGGCTCGAGCAGTACTTC. Protein product: CASLGGTGLEQYF.

The V call is TRBV7-2, the J call TRBJ2-7; no definite D call. Deletions cut 4 bases from V and 2 bases from J, with 15 bases between. The CDR3 sequence is 15 residues long. Germline V gene data show CDR1 as SGHTA and CDR2 as FQGNSA. The CDR3 DNA sequence: TGTGCCAGCAGCTCATCTTCTCAGGCCACCTACGAGCAGTACTTC. Amino acids: CASSSSSQATYEQYF. The full variable domain, rest sourced from reference TRBV7-2 and TRBJ2-7, is GAGVSQSPSNKVTEKGKDVELRCDPISGHTALYWYRQSLGQGLEFLIYFQGNSAPDKSGLPSDRFSAERTGGSVSTLTIQRTQQEDSAVYLCASSSSSQATYEQYFGPGTRLTVT.

This clone was recorded a few times. The rearrangement uses TRBV28 and TRBJ2-2, with 9 bases matching TRBD1. Per germline, CDR1 MDHEN and CDR2 SYDVKM. Trimming removed 5 bases from V and 3 bases from J; junction bases left unmatched: 7. This CDR3 spans 16 amino acids. The CDR3 DNA sequence: TGTGCCAGCAGTCCACTAGGACAGGGGTACACCGGGGAGCTGTTTTTT. Encoded protein: CASSPLGQGYTGELFF.

The CDR3 bases are TGTGCCAGCAGCGTCGCCCCTGGACTAGCGGGTGGTAATGAGCAGTTCTTC. This encodes CASSVAPGLAGGNEQFF. The chain uses TRBV9 and TRBJ2-1; 11 bases are shared with TRBD2. Germline loops: CDR1 SGDLS, CDR2 YYNGEE. CDR3 length: 17 residues. Germline trimming cut 2 bases from V and 7 bases from J; bases unmatched to any gene: 11.